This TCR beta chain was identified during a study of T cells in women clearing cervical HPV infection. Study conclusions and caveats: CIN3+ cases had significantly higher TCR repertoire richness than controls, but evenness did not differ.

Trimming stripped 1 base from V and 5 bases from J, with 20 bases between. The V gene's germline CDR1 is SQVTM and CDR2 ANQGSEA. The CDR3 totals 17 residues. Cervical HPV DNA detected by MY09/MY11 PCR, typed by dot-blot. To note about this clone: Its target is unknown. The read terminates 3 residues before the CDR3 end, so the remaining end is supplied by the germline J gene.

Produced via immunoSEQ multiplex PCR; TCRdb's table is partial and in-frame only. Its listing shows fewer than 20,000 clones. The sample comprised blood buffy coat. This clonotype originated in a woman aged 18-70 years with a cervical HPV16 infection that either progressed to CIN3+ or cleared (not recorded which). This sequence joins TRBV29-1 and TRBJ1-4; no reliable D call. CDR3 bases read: TGCAGCGTTGAAGGGGGTTGGGTCGGCGGGGAAAATGAAAAA. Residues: CSVEGGWVGGENEK. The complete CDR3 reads CSVEGGWVGGENEKLFF.